This T cell receptor beta chain was recovered during a study of T cells after yellow fever vaccination. TCRdb used MiXCR to reprocess the 5' RACE reads, holding one entry per CDR3 protein. The sample shows some 130,000 distinct CDR3 sequences, approximately 6.6% of them seen only once. Germline trimming cut 0 bases from V and 6 bases from J; bases unmatched to any gene: 11. The germline V gene has CDR1 SGHKS and CDR2 YYEKEE (reference sequence). The CDR3 is 17 residues long. This clonotype has at least ten counts. The sample consisted of CD4+ T cells sorted from PBMCs, taken 10 days after the yellow fever booster vaccination. J is TRBJ2-3 and V is TRBV5-5, with TRBD2 matching over 9 bases. The origin of this receptor is a young man who received the YFV17D yellow fever vaccine. The CDR3 DNA reads as TGTGCCAGCAGCTTGGGCCCTAGCGGGACCCAGGGGGATACGCAGTATTTT. It codes for CASSLGPSGTQGDTQYF.